This T cell receptor beta chain was found in a study of B cell selection in AIRE deficiency. Assay used: immunoSEQ multiplex PCR; TCRdb lists only in-frame clones, some missing. The sample includes 20,000 to 30,000 clones, around 97% seen only once; the top ten take 0.2% to 0.25%. Findings and caveats of the study: Of a few thousand shared Treg TCRbeta sequences, 30% to 35% were healthy-only, over 7% patient-only.

The sorted conventional CD4 T cells were gated as CD4+CD127+. Germline lookup yields CDR1 SGHAT and CDR2 FQNNGV. V trimming: 5 bases; J trimming: 4 bases; junction bases outside the gene matches: 4. The CDR3 consists of 16 residues. In the case of this clone: Its antigen is unknown.

This receptor was identified in a human donor with AIRE deficiency. The rearrangement joins TRBV11-2 to TRBJ2-2; 13 bases are a match to TRBD2. Sample: conventional CD4+ T cells sorted from PBMCs. The CDR3 loop is CASSTGLAGPTGELFF. CDR3 DNA: TGTGCCAGCAGCACGGGACTAGCGGGACCCACCGGGGAGCTGTTTTTT.